What follows are 25 T cell receptor beta chains derived from one specimen sequenced in a study of blood T cell repertoires in COVID-19 (dated by TCRdb to about 2020). The method was the immunoSEQ multiplex PCR assay. Sourced from immuneACCESS, this table was stored by TCRdb with only in-frame sequences that have V and J called. A share of the clones is absent; for the studies checked, an unresolved V gene accounts for under half, and the remainder has no known explanation. The sample includes around 100,000 clones, with about 83% observed a single time. 9.5% to 15% of the sample rests with the top ten. The sequenced sample was peripheral blood. These receptors originate from a human donor in a cohort sampled during active COVID-19.

This clone has a handful of counts. The chain uses TRBV5-4 and TRBJ1-6, with a weak D call TRBD1 (5 bases). CDR1 is SGHNT and CDR2 is YYREEE in the germline V gene (reference sequence). The V and J ends lost 3 bases and 7 bases respectively, with 17 bases between them. The CDR3 contains 16 residues. The CDR3 nucleotides are TGTGCCAGCAGCTACAACAACAGGCTGGAGAATTCACCCCTCCACTTT. Its protein product is CASSYNNRLENSPLHF.

In this sample, this clone turned up a few times. The V gene is TRBV3-1 (or the pseudogene TRBV3-2), the J gene TRBJ2-7; 9 bases match TRBD2. The CDR3 sequence is 17 residues long. Unmatched junction bases numbered 10, after V lost 0 bases and J lost 4 bases. The germline gives CDR1 LGHDT, CDR2 YNNKEL (reference sequence). The CDR3: CASSQDWREGRLYEQYF. The CDR3 region has the DNA TGTGCCAGCAGCCAAGATTGGCGGGAGGGCCGATTATACGAGCAGTACTTC.

This clone was counted a few times. The chain employs TRBV3-1 (or the pseudogene TRBV3-2) and TRBJ1-3; D is perhaps TRBD1 (6 bases). The CDR3 runs to 14 residues. Trimming stripped 7 bases from V and 6 bases from J, with 16 bases between. Per germline, CDR1 LGHDT and CDR2 YNNKEL (reference sequence). Written as DNA, the CDR3 is TGTGCCAGCACCCCAACAGGGATGTCAAACACCATATATTTT. It is translated as CASTPTGMSNTIYF.

The chain combines TRBV18 with TRBJ1-1; the D is unclear. The germline V and J ends were trimmed by 3 bases and 2 bases, with 16 bases remaining between them. CDR3 size: 16 residues. Germline CDR1 KGHSH, CDR2 LQKENI. The CDR3 region is CASSPQPRGFNTEAFF. The DNA for the CDR3 is TGTGCCAGCTCACCTCAACCTCGGGGTTTTAACACTGAAGCTTTCTTT.

The chain carries TRBV4-1 and TRBJ1-5; tentative D call: TRBD1 (5 bases). The germline CDR1 and CDR2 sequences are MGHRA and YSYEKL. Trimming pared 3 bases from V and 0 bases from J, leaving 9 bases between. This CDR3 comprises 15 residues. This CDR3 is CASSQQGLSNQPQHF. Written as DNA, the CDR3 is TGCGCCAGCAGCCAGCAGGGCCTTAGCAATCAGCCCCAGCATTTT.

J is TRBJ2-1 and V is TRBV29-1; 8 bases fit TRBD1. Trimming removed 6 bases from V and 5 bases from J; junction bases left unmatched: 6. This CDR3 is 13 amino acids long. Looked up from germline, CDR1 is SQVTM and CDR2 is ANQGSEA. DNA of the CDR3: TGCAGCGTGGACAGGGATTTAAACAATGAGCAGTTCTTC. Translated: CSVDRDLNNEQFF.

The V call is TRBV2, the J call TRBJ1-3; no clear D gene. Per the germline V gene, CDR1 is SNHLY and CDR2 is FYNNEI. CDR3 length: 11 residues. V was pared by 4 bases and J by 7 bases, with 5 bases between. CDR3 loop: CASSAGNTIYF. The CDR3 nucleotides are TGTGCCAGCAGTGCGGGGAACACCATATATTTT.

V usage is TRBV6-4 and J usage is TRBJ2-3; 8 bases map to TRBD2. V lost 7 bases and J lost 5; bases outside the gene matches: 11. The CDR3 is 15 residues long. Germline V gives CDR1 MRHNA, CDR2 SNTAGT. The CDR3 reads CASTQNGGARDTQYF. CDR3 nucleotide sequence: TGTGCCAGCACCCAGAACGGGGGGGCAAGAGATACGCAGTATTTT.

The chain uses TRBV7-2 and TRBJ1-2, with 9 bases aligning to TRBD1. Germline V gene data show CDR1 as SGHTA and CDR2 as FQGNSA. V was pared by 1 base and J by 6 bases, with 9 bases of the junction left unmatched. The CDR3 extends over 16 amino acids. For the CDR3, the DNA is TGTGCCAGCAGCTTAGTCAGGACAGGGGTTGTAGATGGCTACACCTTC. Residues: CASSLVRTGVVDGYTF.

This sequence joins TRBV11-3 and TRBJ1-5; 7 nucleotides match TRBD1. The CDR3 has 16 amino acids. The V and J ends lost 4 bases and 3 bases, in that order; junction bases with no gene match: 9. CDR1 SGHNT and CDR2 YENEEA come from the germline V gene. CDR3: CASSWTQGGVNQPQHF. In nucleotides, the CDR3 is TGTGCCAGCAGCTGGACCCAGGGGGGTGTCAATCAGCCCCAGCATTTT.

The gene calls are TRBV7-9 and TRBJ1-4; possibly TRBD1 for D (6 bases). Trimming left V 3 bases short and J 4 bases short, with 9 bases between. Looked up from germline, CDR1 is SEHNR and CDR2 is FQNEAQ (reference sequence). The CDR3 is 14 residues long. CDR3 nucleotide sequence: TGTGCCAGCAGCTTCAGGACAGATAATGAAAAACTGTTTTTT. It translates to CASSFRTDNEKLFF.

The V gene is TRBV7-2, the J gene TRBJ2-7; 12 nucleotides match TRBD2. The CDR3 contains 15 residues. The germline V gene has CDR1 SGHTA and CDR2 FQGNSA. The J segment lost 1 base and the V segment lost 3 bases, leaving 1 base of the junction unmatched. The CDR3 is CASSFGLAGSYEQYF. The CDR3 DNA sequence: TGTGCCAGCAGCTTTGGACTAGCGGGGTCCTACGAGCAGTACTTC.

The chain joins TRBV10-1 to TRBJ2-7, with a weak D call TRBD1 (5 bases). The CDR3 is 13 amino acids. Looked up from germline, CDR1 is WNHNN and CDR2 is SYGVQD (reference sequence). Trimming left V 3 bases short and J 0 bases short, with 6 bases between. The CDR3 spells CASSEQVSYEQYF. The CDR3 nucleotides read TGCGCCAGCAGTGAACAGGTCTCCTACGAGCAGTACTTC.

The gene calls are TRBV4-3 and TRBJ2-7, with 12 positions matching TRBD2. The J segment lost 8 bases and the V segment lost 4 bases, leaving 12 bases of the junction unmatched. CDR1 and CDR2 (germline): LGHNA, YSLEER. The CDR3 covers 16 residues. The CDR3 DNA is TGCGCCAGCAGCCCGCGACTAGCGGGAGAAAAGGTTCAGCAGTACTTC. Its protein product is CASSPRLAGEKVQQYF.

The genes are TRBV5-1 and TRBJ1-1; 11 nucleotides match TRBD1. CDR1 is SGHRS, CDR2 YFSETQ, per germline. The CDR3 covers 14 residues. V shed 3 bases, J shed 5 bases, and the junction held 3 bases outside the gene matches. The DNA of the CDR3 is TGCGCCAGCAGCTCTGGACAGGGGGCAACTGAAGCTTTCTTT. This gives the protein CASSSGQGATEAFF.

This sequence joins TRBV10-3 and TRBJ2-7; TRBD1 agrees at 9 bases. V lost 2 bases, J lost 5 bases, and 7 bases stayed unmatched. Germline values: CDR1 ENHRY, CDR2 SYGVKD. The CDR3 covers 15 residues. The CDR3 sequence is CAISEPTGQGNEQYF. In DNA, the CDR3 is TGTGCCATCAGTGAGCCGACGGGACAGGGTAACGAGCAGTACTTC.

The chain uses TRBV6-6 and TRBJ2-6; D is ambiguous. The V and J ends lost 6 bases and 0 bases respectively, with 9 bases between them. CDR1 MNHNY and CDR2 SVGAGI come from the germline V gene (reference sequence). The CDR3 spans 15 residues. CDR3 DNA: TGTGCCAGCAGCCTCCCGGGCTCTGGGGCCAACGTCCTGACTTTC. Its protein is CASSLPGSGANVLTF.

The rearrangement links TRBV6-2 or TRBV6-3 to TRBJ1-1, with D possibly matching TRBD1 (6 bases). Germline lookup yields CDR1 MNHEY and CDR2 SVGEGT. V dropped 5 bases and J dropped 6 bases, with 13 bases sitting between them. The length of the CDR3 is 13 residues. The CDR3 loop reads CASSPAGVAEAFF. The CDR3 region has the DNA TGTGCCAGCAGTCCAGCAGGGGTCGCTGAAGCTTTCTTT.

This clone showed up just once. V is TRBV24-1 and J is TRBJ1-1, with TRBD1 matching over 10 bases. The trim removed 12 bases at V and 4 bases at J, leaving 16 bases unmatched. The CDR3 runs 16 residues. The germline gives CDR1 KGHDR, CDR2 SFDVKD. Here the CDR3 reads CAPKDRGEFEATEAFF. The CDR3 bases are TGTGCCCCCAAGGACAGGGGGGAATTCGAGGCCACTGAAGCTTTCTTT.

CDR3 sequence: CASSLAHTTEAFF. CDR3 coding DNA: TGTGCCAGCAGCTTAGCTCATACTACTGAAGCTTTCTTT. The chain employs TRBV11-2 and TRBJ1-1; D gene uncertain. Trimming removed 1 base at V and 5 bases at J, with 8 bases between. The CDR3 is 13 residues long. Germline lookup yields CDR1 SGHAT and CDR2 FQNNGV.

This clone turned up a few times. The genes are TRBV18 and TRBJ1-3; D is undetermined. Germline assignment: CDR1 KGHSH and CDR2 LQKENI. The CDR3 loop spans 15 amino acids. The V end lost 6 bases, the J end lost 0 bases, and 12 bases lay between the germline ends. The CDR3 DNA reads TGTGCCAGCTCGCAGGCCCAGGTCTCTGGAAACACCATATATTTT. Protein: CASSQAQVSGNTIYF. The whole variable domain, remainder taken from reference TRBV18 and TRBJ1-3, is NAGVMQNPRHLVRRRGQEARLRCSPMKGHSHVYWYRQLPEEGLKFMVYLQKENIIDESGMPKERFSAEFPKEGPSILRIQQVVRGDSAAYFCASSQAQVSGNTIYFGEGSWLTVV.

This clone appeared a single time. J is TRBJ2-3 and V is TRBV4-3; TRBD1 matches at 7 bases. The germline V gene has CDR1 LGHNA and CDR2 YSLEER. The length of the CDR3 is 15 residues. J was trimmed by 2 bases and V by 1 base; bases with no gene match: 3. CDR3 region: CASSQGQGSTDTQYF. The CDR3 nucleotides are TGCGCCAGCAGCCAAGGACAGGGATCCACAGATACGCAGTATTTT.

The chain employs TRBV5-1 and TRBJ2-3; 8 bases agree with TRBD1. The germline V gene has CDR1 SGHRS and CDR2 YFSETQ. The CDR3 covers 14 residues. Trimming took 4 bases from V and 5 from J; bases not matched to a gene: 6. The CDR3: CASSPGQAGDTQYF. CDR3 DNA: TGCGCCAGCAGCCCGGGACAGGCGGGAGATACGCAGTATTTT.

The chain has TRBV27 and TRBJ2-7; 7 nucleotides line up with TRBD1. Unmatched junction bases numbered 6, after V lost 4 bases and J lost 0 bases. The CDR3 covers 15 residues. In germline, CDR1 is MNHEY, CDR2 SMNVEV (reference sequence). In DNA form, the CDR3 reads TGTGCCAGCAGTTCGCGACAGGGTTTCTCCTACGAGCAGTACTTC. Protein: CASSSRQGFSYEQYF.

The rearrangement joins TRBV4-3 to TRBJ1-6, with 10 bases fitting TRBD1. V gave up 0 bases and J gave up 11 bases; unmatched junction bases: 7. This CDR3 has 16 residues. Germline CDR1 is LGHNA and CDR2 is YSLEER. The CDR3 nucleotides are TGCGCCAGCAGCCAAGATCGGGACAGGGGATCAGCACCCCTCCACTTT. Protein: CASSQDRDRGSAPLHF.